Reported below is one TCR beta chain. Authors' data handling: Estimated nucleated cell counts came from reference gene primer amplification. The repertoire was sequenced with immunoSEQ multiplex PCR; TCRdb's copy has only in-frame clones and lacks some. The DNA gave D and trimming, while V, J and clone size come from that table. Of approximately 130,000 clones listed, approximately 84% were seen once; the top ten hold around 17%. In germline, CDR1 is LNHNV, CDR2 YYDKDF (reference sequence). V trimming: 0 bases; J trimming: 8 bases; junction bases outside the gene matches: 10. This CDR3 is 17 amino acids long. These data originate in a study of blood T cell repertoires in COVID-19. Looking at the study overall: Collection of acute and convalescent COVID-19 samples took place in the United States, Italy and Spain.

The source of this sequence is a woman in her fifties or sixties who had recovered from COVID-19. This chain uses TRBV15 with TRBJ2-1; 10 positions agree with TRBD2. Sequencing used peripheral blood. CDR3 in DNA: TGTGCCACCAGCAGAGAGGGGTGGGTAGCGGGGGGTTATGAGCAGTTCTTC. Translation gives CATSREGWVAGGYEQFF.